A selection of T cell receptor beta chains follows, all from one sample in a study of metastatic and nonmetastatic thyroid tumors. Through MiXCR, TCRdb re-clonotyped the PCR reads. The sample holds about 15,000 clones, roughly 32% seen once. Sequencing was done on a sample of tumor tissue. These receptors all stem from a female donor with papillary thyroid cancer or a benign thyroid nodule (not recorded which). Some clones in this sample may be carry-over from other donors' samples. Each CDR3 is given with its conserved first and last residue. Fields, in order: J gene, D gene, V gene, clone size, CDR3 protein, CDR3 DNA. D genes are given only for firm matches. Where a row states a size, it is once, few, many or the class of an expanded clone; other rows omit it.

J: TRBJ2-3; D: TRBD1; V: TRBV20-1; size: -; CDR3: CSARAGGEDTQYF; DNA: TGCAGTGCTAGAGCAGGGGGCGAGGATACGCAGTATTTT
J: TRBJ2-1; D: -; V: TRBV30; size: -; CDR3: CAWSEGGGLGEQFF; DNA: TGTGCCTGGAGTGAGGGGGGAGGGCTAGGTGAGCAGTTCTTC
J: TRBJ2-7; D: -; V: TRBV28; size: -; CDR3: CASSDGTVTLEQYF; DNA: TGTGCCAGCAGCGATGGGACGGTGACGTTGGAGCAGTACTTC
J: TRBJ1-1; D: -; V: TRBV20-1; size: -; CDR3: CSARPGDTEAFF; DNA: TGCAGTGCTCGTCCAGGGGACACTGAAGCTTTCTTT
J: TRBJ1-5; D: -; V: TRBV12-3/TRBV12-4; size: -; CDR3: CASSFGEQPQHF; DNA: TGTGCCAGCAGTTTCGGGGAACAGCCCCAGCATTTT
J: TRBJ1-1; D: -; V: TRBV7-2; size: -; CDR3: CASSLQGNTEAFF; DNA: TGTGCCAGCAGCCTTCAGGGGAACACTGAAGCTTTCTTT
J: TRBJ2-2; D: TRBD1; V: TRBV6-2/TRBV6-3; size: -; CDR3: CASSYSIGTGFEELFF; DNA: TGTGCCAGCAGTTACTCGATCGGGACAGGGTTCGAGGAGCTGTTTTTT
J: TRBJ2-7; D: -; V: TRBV5-1; size: medium-sized; CDR3: CASSYGPDSFEQYF; DNA: TGCGCCAGCAGCTACGGGCCGGACTCCTTCGAGCAGTACTTC
J: TRBJ2-3; D: TRBD2; V: TRBV13; size: -; CDR3: CASSPLTSGRITDTQYF; DNA: TGTGCCAGCAGCCCACTGACTAGCGGGAGGATCACAGATACGCAGTATTTT
J: TRBJ2-7; D: TRBD2; V: TRBV6-1; size: few; CDR3: CASSEFSSGGPYEQYF; DNA: TGTGCCAGCAGTGAATTCTCTAGCGGGGGTCCCTACGAGCAGTACTTC
J: TRBJ1-3; D: -; V: TRBV7-3; size: -; CDR3: CASILMSGNTIYF; DNA: TGTGCCAGCATCCTGATGTCTGGAAACACCATATATTTT
J: TRBJ1-2; D: -; V: TRBV4-2; size: -; CDR3: CASSQRLGGQVVNYGYTF; DNA: TGTGCCAGCAGCCAACGTTTGGGCGGACAAGTTGTTAACTATGGCTACACCTTC
J: TRBJ2-7; D: TRBD2; V: TRBV4-1; size: -; CDR3: CASSPPARGSRNEQYF; DNA: TGCGCCAGCAGCCCCCCGGCGCGCGGGAGTAGGAACGAGCAGTACTTC
J: TRBJ2-2; D: TRBD2; V: TRBV11-2; size: -; CDR3: CASSSGLAGTNTGELFF; DNA: TGTGCCAGCAGCTCGGGACTAGCGGGGACTAACACCGGGGAGCTGTTTTTT